A single sample gave rise to the 6 T cell receptor beta chains below, sequenced in a study of T cells in tuberculosis. Sequencing was performed with immunoSEQ multiplex PCR; in TCRdb, only in-frame clones are kept and a portion is missing. Here the sample spans fewer than 35,000 clones, roughly 95% being singletons. What was sequenced was PBMCs. The receptors were gathered from a donor between 10 and 35 years old with latent tuberculosis or without tuberculosis infection.

This sequence joins TRBV29-1 and TRBJ1-1; no clear D. Trimming stripped 3 bases from V and 4 bases from J, with 9 bases between. In germline, CDR1 is SQVTM, CDR2 ANQGSEA. The CDR3 is made up of 12 amino acids. The CDR3 loop is CSVDEGITEAFF. Here the CDR3 DNA reads TGCAGCGTTGATGAGGGAATCACTGAAGCTTTCTTT.

Only one count was recorded for this clone. The genes are TRBV5-1 and TRBJ1-4; TRBD1 agrees at 9 bases. The CDR3 spans 16 residues. In germline, CDR1 is SGHRS, CDR2 YFSETQ. V gave up 0 bases and J gave up 7 bases; unmatched junction bases: 7. The chain's CDR3 is CASSLAGTGSGEKLFF. The CDR3 bases are TGCGCCAGCAGCTTGGCTGGGACAGGGAGTGGTGAAAAACTGTTTTTT. Full variable domain (remainder filled in from reference TRBV5-1 and TRBJ1-4): KAGVTQTPRYLIKTRGQQVTLSCSPISGHRSVSWYQQTPGQGLQFLFEYFSETQRNKGNFPGRFSGRQFSNSRSEMNVSTLELGDSALYLCASSLAGTGSGEKLFFGSGTQLSVL.

The chain joins TRBV2 to TRBJ2-5; the match to TRBD2 covers 10 bases. Germline loops: CDR1 SNHLY, CDR2 FYNNEI. Trimming took 2 bases from V and 0 from J; bases not matched to a gene: 0. The length of the CDR3 is 15 residues. CDR3 DNA sequence: TGTGCCAGCAGTGAACTAGCGGGGGACCAAGAGACCCAGTACTTC. Translating gives CASSELAGDQETQYF. The full variable domain, in which reference TRBV2 and TRBJ2-5 provide the parts outside the CDR3, is EPEVTQTPSHQVTQMGQEVILRCVPISNHLYFYWYRQILGQKVEFLVSFYNNEISEKSEIFDDQFSVERPDGSNFTLKIRSTKLEDSAMYFCASSELAGDQETQYFGPGTRLLVL.

As regards this clone: Other DNA sequences from this sample encode an identical CDR3 as well. CDR3 loop: CASSPGTGSYEQYF. DNA of the CDR3: TGTGCCAGCTCACCTGGGACAGGGTCCTACGAGCAGTACTTC. V and J are TRBV18 and TRBJ2-7; the match to TRBD1 covers 9 bases. Trimming removed 3 bases from V and 1 base from J; junction bases left unmatched: 1. In germline, CDR1 is KGHSH, CDR2 LQKENI. The CDR3 runs 14 residues.

This rearrangement joins TRBV28 to TRBJ2-4, with TRBD1 matching over 7 bases. This CDR3 spans 12 amino acids. Germline V gene sequence: CDR1 MDHEN, CDR2 SYDVKM. Losses at the gene ends were 8 bases for V and 9 bases for J; bases not matched to a gene: 7. The CDR3 loop is CASGTALGIQYF. In nucleotides, the CDR3 is TGTGCCAGCGGGACAGCCCTTGGCATTCAGTACTTC.

V usage is TRBV29-1 and J usage is TRBJ1-5; 8 bases are shared with TRBD1. After removal of 6 bases from V and 7 bases from J, the junction contained 5 bases not matched to a gene. This CDR3 has 12 residues. The germline gives CDR1 SQVTM, CDR2 ANQGSEA. The CDR3 coding sequence is TGCAGCGTAGCGGACAGGGAACAGCCCCAGCATTTT. Its translation: CSVADREQPQHF.